One and the same sample provided the 9 T cell receptor beta chains below, sequenced in a study of blood T cell repertoires in COVID-19. Profiled with immunoSEQ multiplex PCR; TCRdb holds only in-frame clones, not every one. The data hold approximately 240,000 clones, with roughly 82% observed a single time. The material sequenced was peripheral blood. Receptor source: a woman at least 80 years old with active or convalescent COVID-19.

The V gene is TRBV11-2, the J gene TRBJ1-3, with D unclear. This CDR3 is built from 14 residues. With 0 bases removed from V and 2 bases from J, the gap between germline ends came to 5 bases. Looked up from germline, CDR1 is SGHAT and CDR2 is FQNNGV. The CDR3 region has the DNA TGTGCCAGCAGCTTAGAGGCAGCTGGAAACACCATATATTTT. Residues: CASSLEAAGNTIYF.

As to this clone: This sequence may be a read error, since a much larger clone differs from it by one base. Other DNA sequences in the same sample also yield this CDR3. The chain employs TRBV6-6 and TRBJ1-1; TRBD1 matches at 7 bases. The CDR3 length is 13 residues. Trimming at V came to 6 bases and at J to 2 bases, leaving 3 bases not matched to a gene. Germline CDR1 is MNHNY and CDR2 is SVGAGI (reference sequence). The CDR3 reads CASSRQGNTEAFF. The DNA of the CDR3 is TGTGCCAGCAGCCGACAGGGAAACACTGAAGCTTTCTTT.

The genes are TRBV28 and TRBJ1-5, with D tentatively TRBD1 (6 bases). The germline CDR1 and CDR2 sequences are MDHEN and SYDVKM. Trimming shortened V by 3 bases and J by 0 bases, and 9 bases separated the two germline ends. This CDR3 region has 15 residues. The CDR3 loop reads CASSFGGSSNQPQHF. The CDR3 DNA reads TGTGCCAGCAGTTTTGGGGGCAGTAGCAATCAGCCCCAGCATTTT.

The chain couples TRBV5-1 to TRBJ2-3; D may be TRBD1 (6 bases). Trimming took 7 bases from V and 3 from J, leaving 18 bases between them. The CDR3 contains 15 residues. Germline CDR1 is SGHRS and CDR2 is YFSETQ. The CDR3 spells CASLLWGLGTDTQYF. In DNA, the CDR3 is TGCGCCAGCCTCCTATGGGGGCTTGGTACAGATACGCAGTATTTT.

This chain uses TRBV4-2 with TRBJ2-1; 7 nucleotides agree with TRBD2. The CDR3 sequence is 15 residues long. The germline CDR1 and CDR2 sequences are LGHNA and YNFKEQ. V was pared by 5 bases and J by 0 bases, with 4 bases of the junction left unmatched. CDR3 DNA: TGTGCCAGCAGCTCCGGACTAGACTCCTACAATGAGCAGTTCTTC. This translates into CASSSGLDSYNEQFF.

This clone has just a few counts. The V and J genes are TRBV3-1 (or the pseudogene TRBV3-2) and TRBJ2-1; tentatively, D is TRBD2 (5 bases). The CDR3 is 13 residues long. Germline V gene sequence: CDR1 LGHDT, CDR2 YNNKEL (reference sequence). Trimming stripped 5 bases from V and 9 bases from J, with 14 bases between. In nucleotides, the CDR3 is TGTGCCAGCAGCTTTCTCACTGAGGGTGAGCAGTTCTTC. Protein product: CASSFLTEGEQFF.

The genes are TRBV6-5 and TRBJ1-2; 9 bases line up with TRBD1. Germline-derived CDR1 and CDR2 are MNHEY and SVGAGI. V lost 10 bases to trimming and J lost 5 bases; unmatched junction nucleotides: 2. The CDR3 is made up of 11 amino acids. In nucleotides, the CDR3 is TGTGCCACAGGACAGGGGTATGGCTACACCTTC. Its translation is CATGQGYGYTF.

V and J are TRBV19 and TRBJ1-5; D is possibly TRBD1 (5 bases). Germline V gives CDR1 LNHDA, CDR2 SQIVND (reference sequence). The CDR3 is 16 residues long. V lost 4 bases, J lost 1 base, and 14 bases lay in between. CDR3 bases: TGTGCCAGTAGTACCCGGACACCCCGGAGCAATCAGCCCCAGCATTTT. This sequence encodes CASSTRTPRSNQPQHF.

V usage is TRBV3-1 (or the pseudogene TRBV3-2) and J usage is TRBJ2-3; 15 bases are a match to TRBD2. With V trimmed by 2 bases and J by 3 bases, 6 bases remained unmatched. CDR1 and CDR2 from the germline V gene are LGHDT and YNNKEL (reference sequence). There are 18 residues in the CDR3. This chain's CDR3 is CASSQNGLAGGPTDTQYF. The CDR3 DNA is TGTGCCAGCAGCCAAAATGGACTAGCGGGGGGGCCGACAGATACGCAGTATTTT.